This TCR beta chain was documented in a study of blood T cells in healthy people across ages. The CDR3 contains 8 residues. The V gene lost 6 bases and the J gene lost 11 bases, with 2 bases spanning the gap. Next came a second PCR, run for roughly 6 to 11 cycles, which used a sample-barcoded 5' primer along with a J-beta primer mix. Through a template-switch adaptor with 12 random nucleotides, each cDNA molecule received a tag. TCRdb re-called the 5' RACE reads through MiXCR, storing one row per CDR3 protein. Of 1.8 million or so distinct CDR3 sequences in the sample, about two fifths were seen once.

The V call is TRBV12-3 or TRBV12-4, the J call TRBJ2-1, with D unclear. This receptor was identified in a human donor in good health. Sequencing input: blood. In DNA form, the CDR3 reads TGTGCCAGCAGCCAGCAGTTCTTC. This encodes CASSQQFF.